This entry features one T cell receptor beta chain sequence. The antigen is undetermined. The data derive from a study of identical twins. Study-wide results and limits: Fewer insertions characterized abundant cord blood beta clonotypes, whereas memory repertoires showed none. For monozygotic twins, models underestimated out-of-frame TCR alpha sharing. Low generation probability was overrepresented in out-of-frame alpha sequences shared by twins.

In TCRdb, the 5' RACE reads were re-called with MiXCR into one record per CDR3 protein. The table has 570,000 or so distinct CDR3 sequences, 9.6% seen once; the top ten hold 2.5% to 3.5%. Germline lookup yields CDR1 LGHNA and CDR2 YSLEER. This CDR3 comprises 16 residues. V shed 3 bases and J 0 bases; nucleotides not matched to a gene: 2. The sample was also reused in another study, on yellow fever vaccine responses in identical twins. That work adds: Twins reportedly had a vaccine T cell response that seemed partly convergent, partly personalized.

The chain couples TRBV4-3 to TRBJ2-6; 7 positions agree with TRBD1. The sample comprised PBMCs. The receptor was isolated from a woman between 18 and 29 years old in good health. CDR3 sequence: CASSQGTASGANVLTF. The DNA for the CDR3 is TGCGCCAGCAGCCAGGGGACAGCCTCTGGGGCCAACGTCCTGACTTTC.